One T cell receptor (beta chain) is described in this entry. Profiled with immunoSEQ multiplex PCR; TCRdb holds only in-frame clones, not every one. The profile shows roughly 79,000 clones, 90% to 95% of them singletons. These data are taken from a study of technical replicates of blood from a few donors. The CDR3 contains 15 residues. Germline CDR1 reads SGHRS; CDR2 reads YFSETQ. V lost 0 bases and J 5 bases, leaving 14 bases between the germline ends. The rearrangement uses TRBV5-1 and TRBJ1-1; tentatively, D is TRBD1 (5 bases). Sequenced material: T cells isolated from PBMCs. The sequence derives from a human donor in good health. Some clones in this sample may be carry-over from other donors' samples. Here the CDR3 DNA reads TGCGCCAGCAGCTTGGATCGTAGGGGAAATACTGAAGCTTTCTTT. Residues: CASSLDRRGNTEAFF. The full variable domain, with the rest looked up from reference TRBV5-1 and TRBJ1-1, is KAGVTQTPRYLIKTRGQQVTLSCSPISGHRSVSWYQQTPGQGLQFLFEYFSETQRNKGNFPGRFSGRQFSNSRSEMNVSTLELGDSALYLCASSLDRRGNTEAFFGQGTRLTVV.